This passage covers 20 T cell receptor beta chains from one sample sequenced in a study of post-analysis software for immune sequencing data. Presence of unique molecular identifiers characterized the TCR beta cDNA libraries. TCRdb processed the PCR reads anew with MiXCR; each CDR3 protein has one entry. The repertoire holds 380,000 or so distinct CDR3 sequences, with roughly 30% as singletons. The antigens of these receptors remain unknown. Study-wide results and limits: Roughly 5 TRBV segments were significantly more frequent in patients than in controls. TRBV5-6, TRBV5-1 and TRBV20-1 were among these segments.

Sequencing used blood. The receptors derive from a girl under 18 with multiple sclerosis.

This clonotype turned up a few times. V is TRBV3-1 and J is TRBJ2-7, with D possibly being TRBD1 (6 bases). Germline CDR1 reads LGHDT; CDR2 reads YNNKEL (reference sequence). V was trimmed by 1 base and J by 0 bases, leaving 13 bases between them. The CDR3 consists of 16 residues. The CDR3 DNA is TGTGCCAGCAGCCAAGGTCTGAGCAGGGGCTCCTACGAGCAGTACTTC. It is translated as CASSQGLSRGSYEQYF.

This clonotype was observed a handful of times. The rearrangement joins TRBV7-9 to TRBJ2-6; no reliable D call. The CDR3 loop spans 16 amino acids. The germline V and J ends were trimmed by 5 bases and 0 bases, with 11 bases remaining between them. Germline V gene data show CDR1 as SEHNR and CDR2 as FQNEAQ (reference sequence). Here the CDR3 reads CASSPVGDSGANVLTF. The CDR3 coding sequence is TGTGCCAGCAGCCCGGTGGGCGACTCTGGGGCCAACGTCCTGACTTTC.

J is TRBJ2-1 and V is TRBV12-3 or TRBV12-4; D is perhaps TRBD1 (5 bases). Trimming left V 4 bases short and J 9 bases short, with 10 bases between. The CDR3 is made up of 12 amino acids. The CDR3 DNA is TGTGCCAGCAGTTGGGCGGACACTGAGCAGTTCTTC. Its translation is CASSWADTEQFF.

The CDR3 DNA follows: TGTGCCAGCAGCTTCGGGGGGCGAGAGACCCAGTACTTC. It yields the protein CASSFGGRETQYF. The V and J genes are TRBV28 and TRBJ2-5; D possibly corresponds to TRBD2 (7 bases). The germline V and J ends were trimmed by 6 bases and 4 bases, with 12 bases remaining between them. Germline V lookup: CDR1 MDHEN, CDR2 SYDVKM. This CDR3 has 13 residues.

The rearrangement joins TRBV15 to TRBJ2-5, with 8 nucleotides matching TRBD2. With V trimmed by 5 bases and J by 5 bases, 4 bases remained unmatched. The length of the CDR3 is 13 residues. Germline V CDR1 and CDR2: LNHNV, YYDKDF (reference sequence). CDR3 region: CATSGIAGETQYF. The CDR3 nucleotides read TGTGCCACCAGCGGTATAGCGGGGGAGACCCAGTACTTC. The whole variable domain, filled in from reference TRBV15 and TRBJ2-5, reads DAMVIQNPRYQVTQFGKPVTLSCSQTLNHNVMYWYQQKSSQAPKLLFHYYDKDFNNEADTPDNFQSRRPNTSFCFLDIRSPGLGDTAMYLCATSGIAGETQYFGPGTRLLVL.

This chain uses TRBV10-3 with TRBJ2-4; D possibly corresponds to TRBD2 (6 bases). V lost 2 bases and J 6 bases, leaving 17 bases between the germline ends. The CDR3 spans 16 residues. Germline lookup yields CDR1 ENHRY and CDR2 SYGVKD. The chain's CDR3 is CAISETDAGLGNIQYF. The CDR3 region has the DNA TGTGCCATCAGTGAGACAGATGCGGGGTTAGGAAACATTCAGTACTTC.

This clonotype occurred a few times. This CDR3 is CATSGRSNYGYTF. DNA for the CDR3: TGTGCCACCTCCGGGAGGAGTAACTATGGCTACACCTTC. The chain is built from TRBV6-5 and TRBJ1-2, with D uncertain. Trimming removed 10 bases at V and 1 base at J, with 13 bases between. Germline lookup yields CDR1 MNHEY and CDR2 SVGAGI. The CDR3 runs 13 residues.

The J gene is TRBJ1-2, the V gene TRBV11-2, with D tentatively TRBD1 (5 bases). Germline V gene data show CDR1 as SGHAT and CDR2 as FQNNGV. Trimming pared 5 bases from V and 5 bases from J, leaving 18 bases between. The CDR3 length is 15 residues. The CDR3 reads CASSHGSGTRYGYTF. CDR3 DNA sequence: TGTGCCAGCAGCCACGGATCCGGGACGCGTTATGGCTACACCTTC.

The chain's CDR3 is CASSLRTGGQYF. The CDR3 coding sequence is TGTGCCAGCAGTCTACGGACAGGGGGGCAGTACTTC. This chain joins TRBV12-3 or TRBV12-4 and TRBJ2-7; 10 bases fit TRBD1. V lost 5 bases, J lost 9 bases, and 4 bases stayed unmatched. The CDR3 loop spans 12 amino acids.

In this sample, this clonotype turned up a few times. The rearrangement uses TRBV28 and TRBJ2-5; TRBD1 matches at 7 bases. The junction had 10 bases not matched to a gene; V was cut back by 4 bases and J by 2 bases. The germline V gene encodes CDR1 MDHEN and CDR2 SYDVKM. The CDR3 spans 16 residues. CDR3 protein: CASSSSTRGIQETQYF. DNA for the CDR3: TGTGCCAGCAGTTCTTCAACCAGGGGGATTCAAGAGACCCAGTACTTC.

A remark on this clonotype: One end of the junction does not line up with germline, which may come from a read error. This chain uses TRBV6-2 or TRBV6-3 with TRBJ1-5; TRBD1 agrees at 9 bases. Germline V gene sequence: CDR1 MNHEY, CDR2 SVGEGT. The CDR3 sequence is 17 residues long. CDR3 DNA: TGTGCCAGCAGTCGCTGGGACAGGGCATTCAGCAATCAGCCTCAGCATTTT. The encoded protein is CASSRWDRAFSNQPQHF.

The chain uses TRBV12-3 or TRBV12-4 and TRBJ1-2; 7 nucleotides agree with TRBD1. The CDR3 sequence is 16 residues long. The junction had 13 bases not matched to a gene; V was cut back by 6 bases and J by 3 bases. The CDR3: CASSPEGATSHYGYTF. The CDR3 DNA sequence: TGTGCCAGCAGCCCCGAGGGGGCCACTTCCCACTATGGCTACACCTTC.

The chain combines TRBV14 with TRBJ2-4; 10 nucleotides align to TRBD2. The closer fit of TRBJ2-5 to the DNA end suggests the J call may be wrong. From germline, CDR1 is SGHDN and CDR2 FVKESK. CDR3 size: 15 residues. The CDR3 DNA is TGTGCCAGCAGCCCTACTAGCGGGGCATGGGAGACCCAGTACTTC. It specifies CASSPTSGAWETQYF.

The chain links TRBV7-9 to TRBJ2-4; D is perhaps TRBD1 (5 bases). V shed 5 bases and J shed 4 bases, with 24 bases lying between them. The CDR3 extends over 18 amino acids. The germline V gene has CDR1 SEHNR and CDR2 FQNEAQ (reference sequence). The CDR3 nucleotides read TGTGCCAGCAGCAAAGAGATAGTATCCAGGGAAGGGAAAAACATTCAGTACTTC. Translated, it gives CASSKEIVSREGKNIQYF.

This clonotype was detected only a few times. The chain carries TRBV20-1 and TRBJ2-7; 8 nucleotides line up with TRBD1. Trimming removed 3 bases from V and 5 bases from J; junction bases left unmatched: 9. The CDR3 extends over 14 amino acids. Germline V gene data show CDR1 as DFQATT and CDR2 as SNEGSKA (reference sequence). The CDR3 loop reads CSASSGQGGNEQYF. DNA of the CDR3: TGCAGTGCTAGCAGCGGACAGGGCGGCAACGAGCAGTACTTC.

Only a few counts were recorded for this clonotype. The chain couples TRBV7-2 to TRBJ2-3, with TRBD2 identical over 8 bases. Trimming at V came to 8 bases and at J to 6 bases, leaving 10 bases not matched to a gene. The germline V gene encodes CDR1 SGHTA and CDR2 FQGNSA. The CDR3 spans 14 residues. CDR3 DNA sequence: TGTGCCAGCCTTTGGCGGGGGGCCGCGGATACGCAGTATTTT. The encoded protein is CASLWRGAADTQYF.

The chain couples TRBV12-3 or TRBV12-4 to TRBJ2-3; 7 nucleotides match TRBD2. The CDR3 sequence is 15 residues long. V lost 6 bases and J lost 2; bases outside the gene matches: 8. The DNA of the CDR3 is TGTGCCAGCAGCCAAAGCGGGGCCATCACAGATACGCAGTATTTT. Its protein product is CASSQSGAITDTQYF.

The chain has TRBV7-9 and TRBJ2-1; 10 bases are shared with TRBD2. The ends lost 5 bases at V and 9 bases at J; junction bases unmatched: 10. The length of the CDR3 is 15 residues. Germline assignment: CDR1 SEHNR and CDR2 FQNEAQ (reference sequence). CDR3 bases: TGTGCCAGCAGCGTACTAGCGGGGACTCAGGGTGAGCAGTTCTTC. As protein: CASSVLAGTQGEQFF. Variable domain in full (rest from reference TRBV7-9 and TRBJ2-1): DTGVSQNPRHKITKRGQNVTFRCDPISEHNRLYWYRQTLGQGPEFLTYFQNEAQLEKSRLLSDRFSAERPKGSFSTLEIQRTEQGDSAMYLCASSVLAGTQGEQFFGPGTRLTVL.

A few counts support this clonotype. The J gene is TRBJ2-1, the V gene TRBV18, with a possible D match to TRBD1 (6 bases). The germline V gene has CDR1 KGHSH and CDR2 LQKENI. CDR3 length: 15 residues. The V end lost 5 bases, the J end lost 1 base, and 12 bases lay between the germline ends. The CDR3 DNA reads as TGTGCCAGCTCAAAGGGGGATTCGTCCTACAATGAGCAGTTCTTC. Protein: CASSKGDSSYNEQFF.

This clonotype was recorded once. The chain uses TRBV20-1 and TRBJ1-1, with a weak D call TRBD1 (5 bases). Trimming took 6 bases from V and 0 from J, leaving 14 bases between them. Per the germline V gene, CDR1 is DFQATT and CDR2 is SNEGSKA (reference sequence). There are 14 residues in the CDR3. In nucleotides, the CDR3 is TGCAGTGCGGGGGGAGGAGCCATGAACACTGAAGCTTTCTTT. This codes for CSAGGGAMNTEAFF.